The clone carrying this TCR beta chain was seen just once. Antigen unknown. The data were taken from a study of OX40 agonist ivuxolimab in advanced cancers. Study-wide background: Two cutaneous melanoma patients and one hepatocellular carcinoma patient, three in all, had partial responses. Overall study findings and caveats: Researchers report that CD8+ T cells had, on average, more expanded clones than CD4+. Certain nonresponders likewise exhibited a low normalized T-cell clonal expansion. Clonal expansion from baseline to week 6 occurred in both CD4+ and CD8+ T cells.

V shed 6 bases and J 0 bases; nucleotides not matched to a gene: 8. CDR1 and CDR2 (germline): KGHSH, LQKENI. This CDR3 is 16 amino acids long. Method: immunoSEQ multiplex PCR; TCRdb's copy keeps in-frame clones and lacks some. This table holds 87,000 or so clones, 80% to 90% found once. The chain employs TRBV18 and TRBJ2-3, with 8 bases fitting TRBD2. The clonotype was recovered from an adult with an advanced solid tumor such as melanoma, head and neck, liver or kidney cancer. Sequencing was performed on CD4+ or CD8+ T cells sorted from blood, taken in a trial of the OX40 agonist ivuxolimab. The CDR3 bases are TGTGCCAGCTCCCGGCCGGGGGGGACTAGCACAGATACGCAGTATTTT. Translated: CASSRPGGTSTDTQYF.